The 23 T cell receptor beta chains given below trace back to one sample, sequenced in a study of blood T cell repertoires in COVID-19. Sequencing used immunoSEQ multiplex PCR; TCRdb keeps in-frame clones, though not all of them. The data show around 160,000 clones, about 81% seen once. Sequenced input: peripheral blood. The receptor set was obtained from a human donor in a cohort sampled during active COVID-19.

This rearrangement joins TRBV7-7 to TRBJ2-7; no definite D call. The CDR3 length is 13 residues. V lost 0 bases and J 1 base, leaving 4 bases between the germline ends. Germline lookup yields CDR1 SSHAT and CDR2 FNYEAQ (reference sequence). In nucleotides, the CDR3 is TGTGCCAGCAGCTTAGCAGAGTCCTACGAGCAGTACTTC. The encoded protein is CASSLAESYEQYF.

This clone was seen once. The CDR3 region is CAGRPLRGTEAFF. CDR3 nucleotides: TGTGCCGGCCGACCGCTTAGGGGCACTGAAGCTTTCTTT. The V gene is TRBV2, the J gene TRBJ1-1, with D possibly TRBD1 on 5 matching bases. CDR1 is SNHLY and CDR2 is FYNNEI in the germline V gene. This CDR3 spans 13 amino acids. V was shortened by 11 bases and J by 4 bases, with 17 bases between the two germline ends.

The chain has TRBV5-4 and TRBJ2-7; no firm D call. Germline CDR1 and CDR2: SGHNT and YYREEE (reference sequence). This CDR3 comprises 12 residues. The V and J ends lost 2 bases and 6 bases respectively, with 9 bases between them. CDR3 sequence (DNA): TGTGCCAGCAGCTTTGGGCTCTCCGAGCAGTACTTC. The encoded protein is CASSFGLSEQYF.

The rearrangement uses TRBV7-2 and TRBJ2-7; tentative D call: TRBD2 (6 bases). The V end was cut by 6 bases, the J end by 1 base, with 13 bases between. CDR1 SGHTA and CDR2 FQGNSA come from the germline V gene. The CDR3 extends over 14 amino acids. DNA of the CDR3: TGTGCCAGCAGTGTGTTAGCGGTTTCCTACGAGCAGTACTTC. This sequence encodes CASSVLAVSYEQYF.

This chain uses TRBV29-1 with TRBJ2-5; 13 bases agree with TRBD2. This CDR3 has 15 amino acids. Germline assignment: CDR1 SQVTM and CDR2 ANQGSEA. Trimming at V came to 7 bases and at J to 1 base, leaving 6 bases not matched to a gene. In DNA form, the CDR3 reads TGCAGCGCCAAGGGACTAGCGGGGCCCCAAGAGACCCAGTACTTC. Amino acid sequence: CSAKGLAGPQETQYF.

This chain links TRBV27 with TRBJ2-2; D possibly corresponds to TRBD1 (7 bases). CDR1 and CDR2 (germline): MNHEY, SMNVEV (reference sequence). This CDR3 has 15 residues. V lost 5 bases to trimming and J lost 6 bases, with 16 bases between them. CDR3 protein: CASSGDREEPGELFF. Here the CDR3 DNA reads TGTGCCAGCAGTGGAGACAGGGAGGAACCCGGGGAGCTGTTTTTT.

This clone qualifies as medium-sized. The genes are TRBV29-1 and TRBJ2-1; 10 positions match TRBD2. Germline CDR1 is SQVTM and CDR2 is ANQGSEA. With 6 bases clipped from V and 9 bases from J, the junction kept 14 bases outside the gene matches. The CDR3 is 15 residues long. CDR3 nucleotide sequence: TGCAGCGTCGGACTAGCGGCCATAAAGGGGGCTGAGCAGTTCTTC. Its translation is CSVGLAAIKGAEQFF.

V gene TRBV6-5 combines with J gene TRBJ2-1, with D possibly being TRBD1 (5 bases). The CDR3 is made up of 14 amino acids. With 6 bases removed from V and 7 bases from J, the gap between germline ends came to 16 bases. Per germline, CDR1 MNHEY and CDR2 SVGAGI. The CDR3 nucleotides read TGTGCCAGCAGAGCCCCCAGGGTCCTGAATGAGCAGTTCTTC. The encoded protein is CASRAPRVLNEQFF.

V is TRBV16 and J is TRBJ1-2, with D perhaps matching TRBD1 (5 bases). There are 15 residues in the CDR3. Per the germline V gene, CDR1 is KGHSY and CDR2 is FQNENV. Trimming took 0 bases from V and 8 from J, leaving 16 bases between them. The CDR3 spells CASSQSIRQPTGYTF. The CDR3 region has the DNA TGTGCCAGCAGCCAATCGATCAGACAGCCGACAGGCTACACCTTC.

This CDR3 is CASSATGLGYNEQFF. In nucleotides, the CDR3 is TGTGCCAGCAGTGCGACAGGGCTGGGATACAATGAGCAGTTCTTC. V gene TRBV25-1 combines with J gene TRBJ2-1; 7 nucleotides align to TRBD1. J gave up 4 bases and V 4 bases, and 7 bases lay outside the gene matches. Germline V gene lookup returns CDR1 MGHDK and CDR2 SYGVNS. The CDR3 is made up of 15 amino acids.

This clone occurred a few times. DNA for the CDR3: TGCGCCAGCAGCCCAGGATCGTATGGCCACGAGCAGTACTTC. This sequence encodes CASSPGSYGHEQYF. This rearrangement joins TRBV4-3 to TRBJ2-7; D gene uncertain. CDR3 length: 14 residues. Germline V gene data show CDR1 as LGHNA and CDR2 as YSLEER. V lost 4 bases and J lost 5, with 15 bases in between.

J is TRBJ1-6 and V is TRBV12-3 or TRBV12-4; 7 bases agree with TRBD1. The CDR3 consists of 13 residues. Trimming cost V 9 bases and J 8 bases; bases outside gene matches: 7. CDR3 amino acids: CASSDRVDSPLHF. DNA of the CDR3: TGTGCCAGTAGCGACAGGGTGGATTCACCCCTCCACTTT.

The gene calls are TRBV5-1 and TRBJ1-1; possible D gene TRBD1, 5 bases. The V gene's germline CDR1 is SGHRS and CDR2 YFSETQ. This CDR3 contains 13 residues. The V end was cut by 5 bases, the J end by 1 base, with 9 bases between. CDR3 region: CASSLGGNTEAFF. The CDR3 DNA reads TGCGCCAGCAGTCTGGGGGGGAACACTGAAGCTTTCTTT.

This clone was found a few times. V usage is TRBV10-3 and J usage is TRBJ2-1; D is perhaps TRBD2 (6 bases). CDR1 and CDR2 from the germline V gene are ENHRY and SYGVKD. The CDR3 is 12 amino acids. V was shortened by 8 bases and J by 5 bases, with 10 bases between the two germline ends. CDR3 sequence reads: CAIGGLDNEQFF. The CDR3, as DNA: TGTGCCATCGGGGGACTTGACAATGAGCAGTTCTTC.

This chain joins TRBV4-3 and TRBJ1-4; no definite D call. V lost 1 base to trimming and J lost 3 bases, with 15 bases between them. Germline V gives CDR1 LGHNA, CDR2 YSLEER. The CDR3 extends over 17 amino acids. The CDR3 loop is CASSQVSARVANEKLFF. The DNA for the CDR3 is TGCGCCAGCAGCCAAGTTAGCGCTAGGGTGGCTAATGAAAAACTGTTTTTT.

This chain joins TRBV12-3 or TRBV12-4 and TRBJ2-1, with 7 bases identical to TRBD1. The ends lost 5 bases at V and 11 bases at J; junction bases unmatched: 9. The CDR3 runs 13 residues. The CDR3 bases are TGTGCCAGCAGTCCGATTTTGACAGGGCAGCAGTTCTTC. Its protein product is CASSPILTGQQFF.

This chain connects TRBV27 to TRBJ1-2; D call uncertain. V was cut by 8 bases and J by 4 bases, with 14 bases left in between. This CDR3 is built from 13 residues. The germline V gene has CDR1 MNHEY and CDR2 SMNVEV (reference sequence). The CDR3 nucleotides are TGTGCCAGCGGGCAAATAGAGACCTATGGCTACACCTTC. Translating it yields CASGQIETYGYTF.

This rearrangement joins TRBV7-8 to TRBJ2-7, with D tentatively TRBD1 (7 bases). CDR1 and CDR2 (germline): SGHVS, FQNEAQ. Trimming pared 5 bases from V and 1 base from J, leaving 15 bases between. The CDR3 is made up of 15 amino acids. CDR3 in amino acids: CASSLRRDSSYEQYF. The CDR3 nucleotides are TGTGCCAGCAGCCTAAGGAGGGACAGTTCCTACGAGCAGTACTTC.

The rearrangement joins TRBV5-5 to TRBJ2-7; D is unresolved. Germline V CDR1 and CDR2: SGHKS, YYEKEE (reference sequence). Trimming stripped 4 bases from V and 3 bases from J, with 14 bases between. CDR3 size: 14 residues. CDR3: CASSPELLGYEQYF. The DNA for the CDR3 is TGTGCCAGCAGCCCGGAGCTCTTAGGCTACGAGCAGTACTTC.

This rearrangement joins TRBV6-1 to TRBJ2-2, with 7 bases that match TRBD2. CDR1 and CDR2 (germline): MNHNS, SASEGT. With V trimmed by 6 bases and J by 7 bases, 2 bases remained unmatched. The CDR3 sequence is 12 residues long. In DNA form, the CDR3 reads TGTGCCAGCAGGCTAGCGGTCGGGGAGCTGTTTTTT. Protein sequence: CASRLAVGELFF.

The J gene is TRBJ1-5, the V gene TRBV7-8; D is ambiguous. Trimming removed 4 bases from V and 5 bases from J, with 12 bases in between. The CDR3 is 14 residues long. Germline values: CDR1 SGHVS, CDR2 FQNEAQ. CDR3: CASSSYIGYQPQHF. In nucleotides, the CDR3 is TGTGCCAGCAGCTCCTATATCGGGTATCAGCCCCAGCATTTT.

The genes are TRBV3-1 (or the pseudogene TRBV3-2) and TRBJ2-5; possibly TRBD2 for D (5 bases). The CDR3 extends over 16 amino acids. V shed 0 bases and J shed 4 bases, with 15 bases lying between them. Germline CDR1 reads LGHDT; CDR2 reads YNNKEL (reference sequence). The CDR3 coding sequence is TGTGCCAGCAGCCAAGAACTAGTCTCCTGGGGAGAGACCCAGTACTTC. Protein sequence: CASSQELVSWGETQYF.

V usage is TRBV5-1 and J usage is TRBJ1-2; TRBD1 aligns across 7 bases. The CDR3 extends over 19 amino acids. Germline V gene data show CDR1 as SGHRS and CDR2 as YFSETQ. Germline trimming cut 0 bases from V and 2 bases from J; bases unmatched to any gene: 16. CDR3 DNA: TGCGCCAGCAGCTTGGTAGTAGGACTGAACAGGGGAGGAAACTATGGCTACACCTTC. The encoded protein is CASSLVVGLNRGGNYGYTF. The whole variable domain, remainder taken from reference TRBV5-1 and TRBJ1-2, is KAGVTQTPRYLIKTRGQQVTLSCSPISGHRSVSWYQQTPGQGLQFLFEYFSETQRNKGNFPGRFSGRQFSNSRSEMNVSTLELGDSALYLCASSLVVGLNRGGNYGYTFGSGTRLTVV.